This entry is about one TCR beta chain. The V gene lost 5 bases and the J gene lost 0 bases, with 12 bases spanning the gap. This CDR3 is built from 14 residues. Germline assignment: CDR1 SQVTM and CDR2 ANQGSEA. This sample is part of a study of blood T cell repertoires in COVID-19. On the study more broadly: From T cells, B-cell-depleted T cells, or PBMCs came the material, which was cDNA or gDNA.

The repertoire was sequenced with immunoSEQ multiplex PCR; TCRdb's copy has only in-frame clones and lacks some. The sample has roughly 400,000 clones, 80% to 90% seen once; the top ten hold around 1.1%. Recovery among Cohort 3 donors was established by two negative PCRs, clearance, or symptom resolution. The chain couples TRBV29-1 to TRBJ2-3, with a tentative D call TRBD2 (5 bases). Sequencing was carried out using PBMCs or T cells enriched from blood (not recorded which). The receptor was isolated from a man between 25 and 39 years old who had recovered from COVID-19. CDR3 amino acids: CSVLGSGSTDTQYF. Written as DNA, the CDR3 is TGCAGCGTTTTGGGATCGGGGAGCACAGATACGCAGTATTTT.